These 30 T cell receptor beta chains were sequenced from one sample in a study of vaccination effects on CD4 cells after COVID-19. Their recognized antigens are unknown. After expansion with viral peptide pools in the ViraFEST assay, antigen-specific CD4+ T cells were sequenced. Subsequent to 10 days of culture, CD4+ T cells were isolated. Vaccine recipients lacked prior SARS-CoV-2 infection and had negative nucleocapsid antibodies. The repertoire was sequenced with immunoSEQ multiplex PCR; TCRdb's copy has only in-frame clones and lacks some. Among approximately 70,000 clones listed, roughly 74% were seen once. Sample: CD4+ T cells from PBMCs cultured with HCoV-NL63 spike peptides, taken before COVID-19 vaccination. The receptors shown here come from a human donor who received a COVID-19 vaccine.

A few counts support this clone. CDR3 region: CASTNVGDPSRNIQYF. The CDR3 bases are TGTGCCAGTACCAACGTCGGGGACCCCTCGAGAAACATTCAGTACTTC. The chain uses TRBV19 and TRBJ2-4, with D perhaps matching TRBD1 or TRBD2 (5 bases each). Germline values: CDR1 LNHDA, CDR2 SQIVND (reference sequence). Trimming took off 7 bases at V and 6 bases at J, with 22 bases between the two ends. This CDR3 has 16 amino acids.

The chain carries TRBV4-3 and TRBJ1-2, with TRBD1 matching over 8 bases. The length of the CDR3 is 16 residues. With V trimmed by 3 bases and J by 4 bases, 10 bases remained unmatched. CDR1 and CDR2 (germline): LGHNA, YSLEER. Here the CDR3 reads CASSHESSGGSYGYTF. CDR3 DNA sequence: TGCGCCAGCAGCCACGAAAGTTCAGGGGGCAGCTATGGCTACACCTTC.

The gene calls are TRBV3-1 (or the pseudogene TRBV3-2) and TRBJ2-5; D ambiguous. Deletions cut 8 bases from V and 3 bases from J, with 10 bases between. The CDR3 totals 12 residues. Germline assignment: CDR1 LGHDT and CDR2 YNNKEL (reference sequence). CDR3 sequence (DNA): TGTGCCAGCGGCCTCGGCGAAGAGACCCAGTACTTC. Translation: CASGLGEETQYF.

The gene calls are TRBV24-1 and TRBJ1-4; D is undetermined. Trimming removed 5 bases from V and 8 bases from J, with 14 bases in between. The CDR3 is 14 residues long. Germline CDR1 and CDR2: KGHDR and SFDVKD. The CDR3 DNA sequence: TGTGCCACCAGTGCGGCAGGCGGTGGAGAAAAACTGTTTTTT. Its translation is CATSAAGGGEKLFF.

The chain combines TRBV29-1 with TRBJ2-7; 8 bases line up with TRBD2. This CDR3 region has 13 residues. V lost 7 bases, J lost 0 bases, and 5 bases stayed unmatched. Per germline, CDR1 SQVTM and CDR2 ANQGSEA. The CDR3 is CSALLADSYEQYV. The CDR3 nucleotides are TGCAGCGCATTACTAGCGGACTCCTACGAGCAGTACGTC.

The CDR3 nucleotides read TGTGCCAGCTCACCCCCCATCCGGGCCAACGTCCTGACTTTC. Translation gives CASSPPIRANVLTF. This chain uses TRBV18 with TRBJ2-6; D remains ambiguous. CDR1 and CDR2 from the germline V gene are KGHSH and LQKENI. V was pared by 3 bases and J by 5 bases, with 8 bases between. The CDR3 loop spans 14 amino acids. The whole variable domain, remainder taken from reference TRBV18 and TRBJ2-6, is NAGVMQNPRHLVRRRGQEARLRCSPMKGHSHVYWYRQLPEEGLKFMVYLQKENIIDESGMPKERFSAEFPKEGPSILRIQQVVRGDSAAYFCASSPPIRANVLTFGAGSRLTVL.

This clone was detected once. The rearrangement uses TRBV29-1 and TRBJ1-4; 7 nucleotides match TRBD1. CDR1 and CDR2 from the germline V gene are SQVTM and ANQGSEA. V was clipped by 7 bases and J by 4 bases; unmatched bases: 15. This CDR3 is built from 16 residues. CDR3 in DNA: TGCAGCGCTCTCCCGACAGGGCGGGGGGGTAATGAAAAACTGTTTTTT. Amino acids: CSALPTGRGGNEKLFF.

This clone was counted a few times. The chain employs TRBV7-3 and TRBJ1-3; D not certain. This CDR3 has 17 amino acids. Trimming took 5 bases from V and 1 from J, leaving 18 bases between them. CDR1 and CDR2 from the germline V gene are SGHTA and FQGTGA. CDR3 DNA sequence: TGTGCCAGCAGCCTCTATCCGGGTCCTACATCTGGAAACACCATATATTTT. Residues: CASSLYPGPTSGNTIYF.

The CDR3: CAWSLLPWAGSTDTQYF. CDR3 sequence (DNA): TGTGCCTGGAGTCTTTTACCGTGGGCAGGTAGCACAGATACGCAGTATTTT. The chain has TRBV30 and TRBJ2-3; unclear D gene. The CDR3 spans 17 residues. V lost 2 bases and J lost 0, with 18 bases in between. The germline V gene encodes CDR1 GTSNPN and CDR2 SVGIG (reference sequence). The full variable domain, rest sourced from reference TRBV30 and TRBJ2-3, is SQTIHQWPATLVQPVGSPLSLECTVEGTSNPNLYWYRQAAGRGLQLLFYSVGIGQISSEVPQNLSASRPQDRQFILSSKKLLLSDSGFYLCAWSLLPWAGSTDTQYFGPGTRLTVL.

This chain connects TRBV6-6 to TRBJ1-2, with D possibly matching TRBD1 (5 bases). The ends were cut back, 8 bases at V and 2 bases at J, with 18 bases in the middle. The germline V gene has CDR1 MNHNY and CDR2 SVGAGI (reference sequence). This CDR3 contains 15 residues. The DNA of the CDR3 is TGTGCCAGCGTGAACCCCGGGACCCTCAACTATGGCTACACCTTC. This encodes CASVNPGTLNYGYTF.

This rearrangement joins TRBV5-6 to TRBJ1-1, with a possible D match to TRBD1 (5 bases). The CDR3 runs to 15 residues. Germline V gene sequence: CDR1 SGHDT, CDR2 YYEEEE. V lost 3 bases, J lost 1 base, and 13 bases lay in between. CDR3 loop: CASSSSQAGNTEAFF. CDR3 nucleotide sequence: TGTGCCAGCAGCTCTTCACAGGCTGGGAACACTGAAGCTTTCTTT.

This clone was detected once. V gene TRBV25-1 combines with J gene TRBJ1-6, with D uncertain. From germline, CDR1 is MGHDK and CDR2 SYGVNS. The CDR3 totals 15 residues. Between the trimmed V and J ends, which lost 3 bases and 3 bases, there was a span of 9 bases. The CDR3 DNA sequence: TGTGCCAGCAGTGATGACCGATTCTATAATTCACCCCTCCACTTT. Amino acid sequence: CASSDDRFYNSPLHF.

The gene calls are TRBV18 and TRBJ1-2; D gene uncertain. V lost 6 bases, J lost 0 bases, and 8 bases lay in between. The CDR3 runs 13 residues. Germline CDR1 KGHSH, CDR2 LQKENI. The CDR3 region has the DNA TGTGCCAGCTCGTCGGACTCTAACTATGGCTACACCTTC. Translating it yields CASSSDSNYGYTF.

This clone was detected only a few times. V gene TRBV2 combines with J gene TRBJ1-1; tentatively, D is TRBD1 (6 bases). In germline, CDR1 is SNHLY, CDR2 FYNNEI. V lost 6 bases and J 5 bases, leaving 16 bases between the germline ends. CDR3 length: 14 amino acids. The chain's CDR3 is CASSNQGSWTEAFF. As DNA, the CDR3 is TGTGCCAGCAGCAACCAGGGGTCGTGGACTGAAGCTTTCTTT.

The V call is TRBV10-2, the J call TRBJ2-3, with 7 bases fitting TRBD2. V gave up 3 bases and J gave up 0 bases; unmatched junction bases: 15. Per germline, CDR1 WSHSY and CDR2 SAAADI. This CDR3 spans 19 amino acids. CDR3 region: CASSDVLGGSGYSTDTQYF. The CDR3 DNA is TGCGCCAGCAGTGATGTCTTGGGAGGTAGCGGGTATAGCACAGATACGCAGTATTTT.

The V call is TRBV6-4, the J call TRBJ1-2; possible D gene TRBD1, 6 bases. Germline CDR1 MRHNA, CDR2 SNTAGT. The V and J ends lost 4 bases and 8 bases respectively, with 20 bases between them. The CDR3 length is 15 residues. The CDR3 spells CASSAQPEAGVGYTF. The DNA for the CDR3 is TGTGCCAGCAGTGCCCAACCAGAAGCAGGGGTCGGCTACACCTTC.

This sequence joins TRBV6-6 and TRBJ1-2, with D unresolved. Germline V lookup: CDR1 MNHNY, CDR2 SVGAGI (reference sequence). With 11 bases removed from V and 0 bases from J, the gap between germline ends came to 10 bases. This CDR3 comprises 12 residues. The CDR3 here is CAGSEANYGYTF. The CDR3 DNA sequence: TGTGCCGGGAGTGAGGCTAACTATGGCTACACCTTC.

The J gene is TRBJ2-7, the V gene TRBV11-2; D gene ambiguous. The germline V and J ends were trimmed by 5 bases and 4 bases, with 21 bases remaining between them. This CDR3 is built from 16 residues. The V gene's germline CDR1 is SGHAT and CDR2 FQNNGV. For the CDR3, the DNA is TGTGCCAGCAGCCCGAGGACCCTAGGTAGGAATTACGAGCAGTACGTC. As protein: CASSPRTLGRNYEQYV.

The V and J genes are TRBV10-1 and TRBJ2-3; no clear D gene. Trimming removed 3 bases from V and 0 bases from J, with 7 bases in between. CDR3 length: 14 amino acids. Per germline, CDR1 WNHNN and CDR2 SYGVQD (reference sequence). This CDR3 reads CASSDYPSTDTQYF. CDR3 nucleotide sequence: TGCGCCAGCAGTGATTACCCTAGCACAGATACGCAGTATTTT.

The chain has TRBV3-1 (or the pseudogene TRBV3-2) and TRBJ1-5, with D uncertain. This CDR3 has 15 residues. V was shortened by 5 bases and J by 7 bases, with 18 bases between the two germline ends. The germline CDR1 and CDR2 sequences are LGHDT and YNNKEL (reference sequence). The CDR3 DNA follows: TGTGCCAGCAGCAAAAATGGGGAGCGCGGGCAGCCCCAGCATTTT. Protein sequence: CASSKNGERGQPQHF.

CDR3 nucleotides: TGTGCCAGTAGCAATAGAATACAGGACACAAAAAACATTCAGTACTTC. It is translated as CASSNRIQDTKNIQYF. The chain is built from TRBV19 and TRBJ2-4; the D gene is possibly TRBD1 (5 bases). Looked up from germline, CDR1 is LNHDA and CDR2 is SQIVND (reference sequence). The CDR3 is 16 residues long. V was pared by 6 bases and J by 4 bases, with 19 bases between.

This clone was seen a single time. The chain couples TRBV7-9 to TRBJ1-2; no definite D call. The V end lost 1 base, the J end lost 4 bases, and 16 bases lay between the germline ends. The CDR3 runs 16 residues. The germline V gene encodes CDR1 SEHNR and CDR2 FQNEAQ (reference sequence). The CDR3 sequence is CASSLGTDFGLYGYTF. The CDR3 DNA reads TGTGCCAGCAGCTTAGGGACGGATTTTGGTCTCTATGGCTACACCTTC.

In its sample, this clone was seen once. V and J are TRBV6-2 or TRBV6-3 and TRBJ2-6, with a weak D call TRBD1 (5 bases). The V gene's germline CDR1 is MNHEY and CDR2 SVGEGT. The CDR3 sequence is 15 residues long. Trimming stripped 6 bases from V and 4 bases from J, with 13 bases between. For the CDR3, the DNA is TGTGCCAGCAGCCCTCTACAGGTCGGGGCCAACGTCCTGACTTTC. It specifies CASSPLQVGANVLTF.

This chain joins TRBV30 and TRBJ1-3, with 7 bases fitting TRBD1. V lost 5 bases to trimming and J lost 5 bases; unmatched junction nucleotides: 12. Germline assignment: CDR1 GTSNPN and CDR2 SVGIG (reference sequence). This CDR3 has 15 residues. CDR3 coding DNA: TGTGCCTGGCGCGATTACCGGGACAGAAGAAACACCATATATTTT. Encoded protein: CAWRDYRDRRNTIYF.

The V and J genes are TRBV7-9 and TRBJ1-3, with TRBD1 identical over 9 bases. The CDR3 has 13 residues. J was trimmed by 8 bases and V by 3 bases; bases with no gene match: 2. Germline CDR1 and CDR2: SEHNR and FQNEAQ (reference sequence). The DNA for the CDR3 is TGTGCCAGCAGCTTTGGACAGGGGCACACCATATATTTT. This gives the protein CASSFGQGHTIYF.

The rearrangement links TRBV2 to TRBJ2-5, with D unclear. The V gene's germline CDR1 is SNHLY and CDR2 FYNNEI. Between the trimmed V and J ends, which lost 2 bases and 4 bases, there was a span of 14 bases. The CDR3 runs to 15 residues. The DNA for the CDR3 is TGTGCCAGCAGTGAAAAGTCGGCAGTCGGAGAGACCCAGTACTTC. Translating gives CASSEKSAVGETQYF. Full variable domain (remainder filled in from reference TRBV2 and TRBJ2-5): EPEVTQTPSHQVTQMGQEVILRCVPISNHLYFYWYRQILGQKVEFLVSFYNNEISEKSEIFDDQFSVERPDGSNFTLKIRSTKLEDSAMYFCASSEKSAVGETQYFGPGTRLLVL.

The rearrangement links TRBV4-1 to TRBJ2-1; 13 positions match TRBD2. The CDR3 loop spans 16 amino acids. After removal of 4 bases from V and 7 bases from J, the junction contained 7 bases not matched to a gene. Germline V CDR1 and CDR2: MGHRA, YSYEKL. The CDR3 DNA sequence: TGCGCCAGCAGCCTAAGGACTAGCGGGGGTTGGAATGAGCAGTTCTTC. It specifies CASSLRTSGGWNEQFF.

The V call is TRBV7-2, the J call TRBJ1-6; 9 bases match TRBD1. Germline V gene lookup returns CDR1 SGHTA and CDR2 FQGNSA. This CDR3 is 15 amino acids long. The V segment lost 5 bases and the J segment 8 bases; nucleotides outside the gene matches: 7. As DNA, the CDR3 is TGTGCCAGCAGCGACGCCGGGACAGGGTATTCACCCCTCCACTTT. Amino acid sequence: CASSDAGTGYSPLHF.

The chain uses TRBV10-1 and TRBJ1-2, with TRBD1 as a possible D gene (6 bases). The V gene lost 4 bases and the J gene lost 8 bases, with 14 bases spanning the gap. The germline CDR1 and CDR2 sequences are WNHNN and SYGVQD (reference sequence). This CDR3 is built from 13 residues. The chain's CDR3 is CASSGSRGSGYTF. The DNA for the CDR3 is TGCGCCAGCAGTGGTTCCAGGGGTAGCGGCTACACCTTC.

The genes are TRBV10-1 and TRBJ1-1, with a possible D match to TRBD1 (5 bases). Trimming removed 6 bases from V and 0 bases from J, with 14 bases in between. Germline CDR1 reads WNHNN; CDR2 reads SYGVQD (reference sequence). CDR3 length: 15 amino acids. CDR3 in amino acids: CASSRQLGMNTEAFF. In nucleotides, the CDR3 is TGCGCCAGCAGCCGACAGCTCGGGATGAACACTGAAGCTTTCTTT.